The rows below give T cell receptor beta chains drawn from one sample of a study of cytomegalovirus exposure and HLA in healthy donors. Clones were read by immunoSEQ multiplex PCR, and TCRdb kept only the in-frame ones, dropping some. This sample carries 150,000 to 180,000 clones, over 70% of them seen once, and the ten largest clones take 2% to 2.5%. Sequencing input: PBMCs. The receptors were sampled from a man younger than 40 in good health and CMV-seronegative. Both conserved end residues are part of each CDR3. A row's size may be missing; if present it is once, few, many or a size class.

CSVEEIRQGENEQYF,TRBV29-1,NA
CASSGATQETQYF,TRBV6-1,NA
CSVDAPRGSQFF,TRBV29-1,NA
CASSERVSAGPGDTQYF,TRBV25-1,NA
CASSGTGAAKNIQYF,TRBV7-9,NA
CASSLTPGTVNNYEQYF,TRBV28,NA
CASSRRGGLNTGELFF,TRBV7-9,NA
CASVQGRLYYEQYF,TRBV2,NA
CASSQVRDRGLNEQFF,TRBV4-1,NA
CASRPTGDGYIQYF,TRBV19,once
CASSSLAGPPGTQYF,TRBV7-9,few
CASSIRGGPIGSPLHF,TRBV27,few
CATARDSGANVLTF,TRBV19,NA
CASSQGQGRETQYF,TRBV6-6,NA
CASSSIPGSTEAFF,TRBV5-1,NA
CASMVQVLGETQYF,TRBV6-6,few
CASSPRVGFEQYF,TRBV7-9,NA
CSGKDRGHYEQYF,TRBV29-1,few
CASSPGLAGETQYF,TRBV5-1,NA
CASGATLQETQYF,TRBV10-3,NA
CASRSLVPEQYF,TRBV7-2,NA
CASSPPGTGGSTGELFF,TRBV11-2,few
CASSLVPRDTEAFF,TRBV5-1,NA
CASSETSGVRETQYF,TRBV5-6,NA